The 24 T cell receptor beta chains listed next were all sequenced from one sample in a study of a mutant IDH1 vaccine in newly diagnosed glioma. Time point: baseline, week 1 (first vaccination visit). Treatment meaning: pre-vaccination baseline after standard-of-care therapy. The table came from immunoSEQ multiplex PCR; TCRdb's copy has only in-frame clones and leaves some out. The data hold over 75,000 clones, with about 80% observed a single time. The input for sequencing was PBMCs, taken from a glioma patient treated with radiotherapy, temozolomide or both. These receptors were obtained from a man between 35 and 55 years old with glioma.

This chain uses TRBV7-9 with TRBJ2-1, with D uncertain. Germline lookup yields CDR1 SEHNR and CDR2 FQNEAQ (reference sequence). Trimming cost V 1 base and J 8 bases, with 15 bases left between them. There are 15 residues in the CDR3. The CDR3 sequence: CASSLGRSSNYEQFF. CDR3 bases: TGTGCCAGCAGCTTAGGGCGTAGTTCTAACTATGAGCAGTTCTTC.

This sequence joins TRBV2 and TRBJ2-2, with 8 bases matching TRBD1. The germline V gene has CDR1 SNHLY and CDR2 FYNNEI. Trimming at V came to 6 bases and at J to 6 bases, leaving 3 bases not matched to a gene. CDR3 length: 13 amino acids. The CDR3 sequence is CASSARGPGELFF. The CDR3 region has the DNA TGTGCCAGCAGCGCCAGGGGGCCCGGGGAGCTGTTTTTT.

The DNA for the CDR3 is TGTGCCAGCAGCGGACAGGGACGATACGAGCAGTACTTC. It encodes CASSGQGRYEQYF. The rearrangement links TRBV9 to TRBJ2-7, with TRBD1 matching over 7 bases. The V segment lost 3 bases and the J segment 4 bases; nucleotides outside the gene matches: 4. The germline V gene has CDR1 SGDLS and CDR2 YYNGEE. The CDR3 runs 13 residues. The variable domain in full, completed from reference TRBV9 and TRBJ2-7, reads DSGVTQTPKHLITATGQRVTLRCSPRSGDLSVYWYQQSLDQGLQFLIQYYNGEERAKGNILERFSAQQFPDLHSELNLSSLELGDSALYFCASSGQGRYEQYFGPGTRLTVT.

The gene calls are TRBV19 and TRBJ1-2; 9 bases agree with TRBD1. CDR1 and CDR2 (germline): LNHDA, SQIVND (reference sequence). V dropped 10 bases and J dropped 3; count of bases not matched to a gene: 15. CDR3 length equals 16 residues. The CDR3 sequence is CATLTPGQGTDYGYTF. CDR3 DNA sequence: TGTGCCACCCTTACACCGGGACAGGGCACTGACTATGGCTACACCTTC.

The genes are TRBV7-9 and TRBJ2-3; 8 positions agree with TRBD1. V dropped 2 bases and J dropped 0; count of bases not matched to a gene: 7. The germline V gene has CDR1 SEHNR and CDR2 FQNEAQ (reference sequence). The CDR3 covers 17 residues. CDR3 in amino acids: CASSLTPQGASTDTQYF. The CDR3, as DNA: TGTGCCAGCAGCTTAACACCGCAGGGGGCTAGCACAGATACGCAGTATTTT.

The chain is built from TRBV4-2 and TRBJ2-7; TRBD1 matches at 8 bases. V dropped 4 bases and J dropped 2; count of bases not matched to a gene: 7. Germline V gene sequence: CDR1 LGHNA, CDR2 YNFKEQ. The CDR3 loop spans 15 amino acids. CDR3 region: CASSPLRTGPYEQYF. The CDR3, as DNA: TGTGCCAGCAGCCCCCTCAGGACAGGGCCCTACGAGCAGTACTTC.

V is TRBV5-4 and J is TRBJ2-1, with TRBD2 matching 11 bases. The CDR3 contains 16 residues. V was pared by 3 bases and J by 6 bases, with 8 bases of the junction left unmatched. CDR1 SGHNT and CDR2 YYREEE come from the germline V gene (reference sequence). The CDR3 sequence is CASSSILAGGLNEQFF. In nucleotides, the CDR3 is TGTGCCAGCAGCTCGATCCTAGCGGGAGGACTCAATGAGCAGTTCTTC.

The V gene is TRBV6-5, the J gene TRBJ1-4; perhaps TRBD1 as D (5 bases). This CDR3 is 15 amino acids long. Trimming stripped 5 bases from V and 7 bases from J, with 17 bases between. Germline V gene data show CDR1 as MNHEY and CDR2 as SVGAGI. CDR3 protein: CASSLLGGTSEKLFF. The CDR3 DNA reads TGTGCCAGCAGTCTACTCGGGGGAACTTCTGAAAAACTGTTTTTT.

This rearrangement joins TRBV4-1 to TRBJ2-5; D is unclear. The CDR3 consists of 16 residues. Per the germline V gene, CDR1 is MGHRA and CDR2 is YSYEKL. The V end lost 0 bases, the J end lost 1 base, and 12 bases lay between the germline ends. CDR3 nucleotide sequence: TGCGCCAGCAGCCAAGATACGGGTTTTGGCCAAGAGACCCAGTACTTC. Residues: CASSQDTGFGQETQYF.

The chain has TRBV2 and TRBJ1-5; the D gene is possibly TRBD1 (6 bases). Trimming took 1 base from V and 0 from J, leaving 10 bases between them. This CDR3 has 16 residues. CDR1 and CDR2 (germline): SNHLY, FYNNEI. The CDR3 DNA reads TGTGCCAGCAGTGAAGGGGGGACATTTAGCAATCAGCCCCAGCATTTT. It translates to CASSEGGTFSNQPQHF.

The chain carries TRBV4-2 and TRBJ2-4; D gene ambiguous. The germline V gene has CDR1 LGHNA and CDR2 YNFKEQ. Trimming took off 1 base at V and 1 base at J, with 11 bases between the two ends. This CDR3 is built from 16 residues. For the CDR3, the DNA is TGTGCCAGCAGCCAAGGGATCGAGGCGGCCAAAAACATTCAGTACTTC. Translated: CASSQGIEAAKNIQYF.

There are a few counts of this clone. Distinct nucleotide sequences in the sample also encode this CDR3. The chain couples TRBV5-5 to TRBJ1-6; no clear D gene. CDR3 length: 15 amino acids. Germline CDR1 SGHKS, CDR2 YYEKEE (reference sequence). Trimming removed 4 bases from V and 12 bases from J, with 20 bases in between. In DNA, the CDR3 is TGTGCCAGCAGCCCCCCGCCCGGCGGAGGTGAACCCCTCCACTTT. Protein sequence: CASSPPPGGGEPLHF.

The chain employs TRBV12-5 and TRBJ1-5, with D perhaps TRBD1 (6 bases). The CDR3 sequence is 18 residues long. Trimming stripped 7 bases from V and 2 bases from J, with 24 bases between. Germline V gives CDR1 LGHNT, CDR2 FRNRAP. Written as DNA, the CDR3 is TGTGCTAGTGCTCCTTGGGGGGCAGGCATTTCCGGCAATCAGCCCCAGCATTTT. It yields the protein CASAPWGAGISGNQPQHF. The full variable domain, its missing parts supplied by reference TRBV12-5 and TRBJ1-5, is DARVTQTPRHKVTEMGQEVTMRCQPILGHNTVFWYRQTMMQGLELLAYFRNRAPLDDSGMPKDRFSAEMPDATLATLKIQPSEPRDSAVYFCASAPWGAGISGNQPQHFGDGTRLSIL.

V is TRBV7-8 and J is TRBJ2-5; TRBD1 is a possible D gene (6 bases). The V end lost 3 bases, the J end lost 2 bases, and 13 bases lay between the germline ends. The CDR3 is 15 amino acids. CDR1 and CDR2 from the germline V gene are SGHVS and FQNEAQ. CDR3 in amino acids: CASSLGYQGQETQYF. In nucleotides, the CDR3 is TGTGCCAGCAGCTTGGGGTACCAGGGGCAAGAGACCCAGTACTTC.

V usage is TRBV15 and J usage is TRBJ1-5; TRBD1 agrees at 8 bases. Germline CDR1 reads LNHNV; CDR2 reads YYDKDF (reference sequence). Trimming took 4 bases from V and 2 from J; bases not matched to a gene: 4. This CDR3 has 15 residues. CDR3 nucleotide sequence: TGTGCCACCAGCACAATACAGGGGGGCAATCAGCCCCAGCATTTT. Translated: CATSTIQGGNQPQHF.

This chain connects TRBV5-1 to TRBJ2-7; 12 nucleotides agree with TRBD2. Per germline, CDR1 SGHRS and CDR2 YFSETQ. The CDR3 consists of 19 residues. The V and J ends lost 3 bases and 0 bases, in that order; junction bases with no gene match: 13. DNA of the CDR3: TGCGCCAGCAGCTCCGGGACAGCCGGGACTAGCGGGCTCTCCTACGAGCAGTACTTC. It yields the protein CASSSGTAGTSGLSYEQYF.

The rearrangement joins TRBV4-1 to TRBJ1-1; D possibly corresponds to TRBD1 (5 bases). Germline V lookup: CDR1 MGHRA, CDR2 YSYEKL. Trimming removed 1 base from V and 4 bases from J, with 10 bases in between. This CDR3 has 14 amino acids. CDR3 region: CASSQVGDGTEAFF. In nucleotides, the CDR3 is TGCGCCAGCAGCCAAGTGGGGGACGGCACTGAAGCTTTCTTT.

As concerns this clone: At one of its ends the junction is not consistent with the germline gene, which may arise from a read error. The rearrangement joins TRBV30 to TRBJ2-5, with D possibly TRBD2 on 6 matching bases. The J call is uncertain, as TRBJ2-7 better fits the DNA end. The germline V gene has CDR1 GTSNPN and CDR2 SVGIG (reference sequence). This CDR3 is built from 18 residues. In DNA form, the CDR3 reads TGTGCCTCCTCCGGGACTCCGTTTAAGAGCGCGGGTTCCTCCGAGCAGTACTTC. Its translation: CASSGTPFKSAGSSEQYF.

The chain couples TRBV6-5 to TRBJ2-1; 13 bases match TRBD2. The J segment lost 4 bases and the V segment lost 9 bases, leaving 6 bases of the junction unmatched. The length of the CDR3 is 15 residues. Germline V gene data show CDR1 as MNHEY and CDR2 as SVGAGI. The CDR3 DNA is TGTGCCAGTATGGAGGGACTAGCGGGGTACAATGAGCAGTTCTTC. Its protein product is CASMEGLAGYNEQFF.

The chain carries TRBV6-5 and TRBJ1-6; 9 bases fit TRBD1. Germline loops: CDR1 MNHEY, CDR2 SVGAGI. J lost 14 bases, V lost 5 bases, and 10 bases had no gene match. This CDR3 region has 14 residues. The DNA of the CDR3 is TGTGCCAGCAGTCAAGGGACAGGGTCAGCTTCCCTCCACTTT. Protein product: CASSQGTGSASLHF.

For the CDR3, the DNA is TGCGCCAGCAGCCAAGGGGGGACAGGTTTCACTGAAGCTTTCTTT. Translated, it gives CASSQGGTGFTEAFF. The chain employs TRBV4-1 and TRBJ1-1; 8 positions agree with TRBD1. The CDR3 runs 15 residues. Germline V gives CDR1 MGHRA, CDR2 YSYEKL. After removal of 1 base from V and 4 bases from J, the junction contained 5 bases not matched to a gene.

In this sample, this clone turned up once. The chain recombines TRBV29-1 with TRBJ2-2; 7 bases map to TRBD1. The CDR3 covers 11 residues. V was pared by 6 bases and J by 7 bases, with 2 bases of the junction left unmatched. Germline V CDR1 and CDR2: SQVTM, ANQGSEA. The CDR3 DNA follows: TGCAGCGTCCGGGACAGCGGGGAGCTGTTTTTT. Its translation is CSVRDSGELFF.

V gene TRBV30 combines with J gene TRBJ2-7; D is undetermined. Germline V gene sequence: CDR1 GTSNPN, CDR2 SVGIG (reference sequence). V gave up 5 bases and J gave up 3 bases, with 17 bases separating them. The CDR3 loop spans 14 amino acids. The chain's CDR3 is CAWSSQEPFYEQYF. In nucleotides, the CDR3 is TGTGCCTGGTCTAGTCAGGAACCTTTCTACGAGCAGTACTTC.

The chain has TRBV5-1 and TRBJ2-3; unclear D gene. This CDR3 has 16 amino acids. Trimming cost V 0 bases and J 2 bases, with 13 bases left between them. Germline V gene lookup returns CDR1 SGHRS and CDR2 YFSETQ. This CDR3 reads CASSLVPVGPTDTQYF. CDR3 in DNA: TGCGCCAGCAGCTTGGTACCAGTTGGACCCACAGATACGCAGTATTTT.